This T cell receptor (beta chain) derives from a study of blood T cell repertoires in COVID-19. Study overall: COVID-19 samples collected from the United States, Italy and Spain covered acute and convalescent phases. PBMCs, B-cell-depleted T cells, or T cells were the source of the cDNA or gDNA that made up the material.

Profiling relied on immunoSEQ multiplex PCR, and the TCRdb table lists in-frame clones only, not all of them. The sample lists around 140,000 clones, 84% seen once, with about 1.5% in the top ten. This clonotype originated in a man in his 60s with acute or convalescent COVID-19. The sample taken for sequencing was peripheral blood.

The CDR3 reads CSVSNANEKLFF. The CDR3 DNA reads TGCAGCGTTTCTAATGCTAATGAAAAACTGTTTTTT. The chain links TRBV29-1 to TRBJ1-4; D is unclear. Germline values: CDR1 SQVTM, CDR2 ANQGSEA. The CDR3 has 12 amino acids. The V and J ends lost 5 bases and 3 bases respectively, with 7 bases between them.